The clone carrying this T cell receptor (beta chain) was picked up one time. The V gene's germline CDR1 is MDHEN and CDR2 SYDVKM. V lost 7 bases to trimming and J lost 3 bases; unmatched junction nucleotides: 11. CDR3 size: 16 residues. This sample stems from a study of cytomegalovirus exposure and HLA in healthy donors. Study background: Some 91 million unique TCRs from HLA-typed donors were held in an early release of data.

Amplification used 60 Vbeta primers and 13 Jbeta primers. Clones were sequenced by immunoSEQ multiplex PCR, and TCRdb holds only the in-frame ones, with some missing. The table includes around 150,000 clones, 80% to 85% detected once. Sequencing was done on a sample of PBMCs. The V gene is TRBV28, the J gene TRBJ2-3; 9 nucleotides agree with TRBD2. The receptor was isolated from a male donor in good health and CMV-seropositive. In nucleotides, the CDR3 is TGTGCCAGCACAGAGGGCGGGAGGGCCTTAACAGATACGCAGTATTTT. Translation: CASTEGGRALTDTQYF. The variable domain in full, with the rest retrieved from reference TRBV28 and TRBJ2-3, is DVKVTQSSRYLVKRTGEKVFLECVQDMDHENMFWYRQDPGLGLRLIYFSYDVKMKEKGDIPEGYSVSREKKERFSLILESASTNQTSMYLCASTEGGRALTDTQYFGPGTRLTVL.